This T cell receptor (beta chain) was retrieved from a study of blood T cell repertoires in COVID-19. At the level of the study: Sites across the United States, Italy and Spain contributed samples from acute and convalescent COVID-19. The cDNA or gDNA used as material had been derived from T cells, B-cell-depleted T cells, or PBMCs.

This clone has only one observation. The length of the CDR3 is 17 residues. Trimming at V came to 3 bases and at J to 0 bases, leaving 4 bases not matched to a gene. Germline-derived CDR1 and CDR2 are MGHRA and YSYEKL. In the source study's methods: Amplifying reference gene primers gave estimates of nucleated cell counts. Libraries were prepared by immunoSEQ multiplex PCR; TCRdb keeps only in-frame clonotypes and omits some of them. The V and J calls and clone size come from that table; D and trimming were worked out from the DNA. The sample consists of 200,000 to 300,000 clones, 75% to 85% of them appearing once.

Sequencing used peripheral blood. This sequence originates from a human donor in a cohort sampled during active COVID-19. The chain uses TRBV4-1 and TRBJ2-6; the match to TRBD1 covers 8 bases. DNA of the CDR3: TGCGCCAGCAGCCAGCCGGACAGGGACTCTGGGGCCAACGTCCTGACTTTC. This encodes CASSQPDRDSGANVLTF.